The present entry profiles one T cell receptor (beta chain) with its context. Its antigen is unknown. Base qualities are not at hand, and no much larger clone is one base apart. This entry comes from a study of technical replicates of blood from a few donors listed by TCRdb under 2017. Receptor libraries were prepared by the immunoSEQ multiplex PCR assay. This immuneACCESS table, as held by TCRdb, lists in-frame sequences with V and J called but not all clones. Of the missing ones, under half trace to an unresolved V gene in checked studies; the others have no known cause. The sample has around 71,000 clones on record, over 85% of them singletons. The ten largest make up 0.4% to 0.5% of the sample. V and J lose 6 bases and 0 bases, and a span of 10 bases separates them. CDR3 length: 14 amino acids, cysteine to phenylalanine. Only CDR3 DNA remains: 42 bases, in frame from the first base. The germline V gene provides CDR1 KGHSH and CDR2 LQKENI.

The rearrangement joined TRBV18 to TRBJ2-3, and the D gene may be TRBD1, 6 bases matching. This TCR derives from a human donor in good health. Material: T cells isolated from PBMCs. The CDR3 here reads CASSLGQSTDTQYF. The DNA reads as follows: TGTGCCAGCTCCCTTGGACAGAGCACAGATACGCAGTATTTT.